Below, 25 T cell receptor beta chains from the same sample are listed, as sequenced in a study. TCRdb passed the RT-PCR reads through MiXCR, listing each CDR3 protein once. The table lists more than 600,000 distinct CDR3 sequences, about 14% of them singletons. Sequencing used memory CD4+ T cells from blood. The receptors stem from a female donor in good health, serving as a healthy control.

J is TRBJ1-4 and V is TRBV5-1; D is possibly TRBD1 (6 bases). Germline loops: CDR1 SGHRS, CDR2 YFSETQ. Trimming shortened V by 0 bases and J by 3 bases, and 12 bases separated the two germline ends. This CDR3 region has 16 residues. CDR3 DNA sequence: TGCGCCAGCAGCTTGGACGGGGGCAGAGCTAATGAAAAACTGTTTTTT. As protein: CASSLDGGRANEKLFF.

J is TRBJ2-7 and V is TRBV28; D might be TRBD1 (6 bases). Germline CDR1 reads MDHEN; CDR2 reads SYDVKM. V was shortened by 2 bases and J by 3 bases, with 11 bases between the two germline ends. The CDR3 loop spans 14 amino acids. The CDR3 DNA reads as TGTGCCAGCAGTTTAACCGGGACAATCTACGAGCAGTACTTC. Its protein is CASSLTGTIYEQYF.

The CDR3 DNA follows: TGCAGTGTTAAGGACAGGGCTGGTGGTGAAAAACTGTTTTTT. Translated: CSVKDRAGGEKLFF. The chain recombines TRBV20-1 with TRBJ1-4; TRBD1 aligns across 8 bases. Germline CDR1 is DFQATT and CDR2 is SNEGSKA (reference sequence). This CDR3 region has 14 residues. J gave up 7 bases and V 7 bases, and 11 bases lay outside the gene matches.

This clonotype has more than one count but fewer than ten. V and J are TRBV11-2 and TRBJ1-4; D is perhaps TRBD1 (5 bases). V was shortened by 3 bases and J by 5 bases, with 16 bases between the two germline ends. Germline CDR1 reads SGHAT; CDR2 reads FQNNGV. This CDR3 contains 16 residues. CDR3 sequence: CASSLNGGNLNEKLFF. CDR3 coding DNA: TGTGCCAGCAGCTTGAACGGGGGGAATCTCAATGAAAAACTGTTTTTT.

This clonotype came up many times. The chain joins TRBV6-5 to TRBJ2-5; 8 bases map to TRBD2. With V trimmed by 2 bases and J by 5 bases, 10 bases remained unmatched. Germline V gives CDR1 MNHEY, CDR2 SVGAGI. This CDR3 is 16 amino acids long. The CDR3: CASSYGLTTGGETQYF. In nucleotides, the CDR3 is TGTGCCAGCAGTTACGGTCTTACGACGGGAGGGGAGACCCAGTACTTC.

This clonotype appeared a few times. J is TRBJ1-1 and V is TRBV20-1; the match to TRBD1 covers 9 bases. The germline V gene has CDR1 DFQATT and CDR2 SNEGSKA (reference sequence). This CDR3 is 16 amino acids long. V was pared by 5 bases and J by 4 bases, with 14 bases of the junction left unmatched. CDR3 sequence: CSAPSRQGVESTEAFF. CDR3 in DNA: TGCAGTGCTCCCTCACGACAGGGGGTCGAGAGCACTGAAGCTTTCTTT.

The chain recombines TRBV12-3 or TRBV12-4 with TRBJ1-1; TRBD1 matches at 8 bases. The CDR3 covers 16 residues. Trimming cost V 5 bases and J 1 base; bases outside gene matches: 9. In DNA form, the CDR3 reads TGTGCCAGCAGTCTCGTCTGGACAGGGCCGAACACTGAAGCTTTCTTT. Encoded protein: CASSLVWTGPNTEAFF.

In the case of this clonotype: No conserved phenylalanine or tryptophan is present at the end of the CDR3, so a read error is the likely explanation. The V gene is TRBV7-2, the J gene TRBJ2-2, with D hard to call. CDR3 length: 13 residues. V was pared by 1 base and J by 3 bases, with 3 bases between. Germline CDR1 is SGHTA and CDR2 is FQGNSA. CDR3: CASSLGDTGELFY. Written as DNA, the CDR3 is TGTGCCAGCAGCTTAGGAGACACCGGGGAGCTGTTTTAT.

This clonotype was observed at least ten times. The chain has TRBV12-3 or TRBV12-4 and TRBJ1-2; possible D gene TRBD1, 6 bases. Trimming left V 5 bases short and J 8 bases short, with 12 bases between. There are 12 residues in the CDR3. This CDR3 reads CASSRAGVGYTF. CDR3 coding DNA: TGTGCCAGCAGTCGCGCAGGGGTCGGCTACACCTTC.

At least ten counts were recorded for this clonotype. This chain uses TRBV9 with TRBJ2-3; TRBD1 aligns across 7 bases. This CDR3 region has 14 residues. V dropped 0 bases and J dropped 7; count of bases not matched to a gene: 5. From germline, CDR1 is SGDLS and CDR2 YYNGEE. This CDR3 is CASSVADREHTQYF. DNA of the CDR3: TGTGCCAGCAGCGTAGCCGACAGGGAACATACGCAGTATTTT.

The chain couples TRBV7-9 to TRBJ1-1; TRBD1 aligns across 8 bases. The CDR3 is 19 amino acids. V was clipped by 5 bases and J by 0 bases; unmatched bases: 17. Germline V gene lookup returns CDR1 SEHNR and CDR2 FQNEAQ (reference sequence). The CDR3 bases are TGTGCCAGCAGCCGCGACGGGCGAACAGGGGGAACCTTGAACACTGAAGCTTTCTTT. Its protein product is CASSRDGRTGGTLNTEAFF.

V and J are TRBV6-5 and TRBJ1-2; D not certain. Germline-derived CDR1 and CDR2 are MNHEY and SVGAGI. The CDR3 runs 14 residues. Trimming pared 6 bases from V and 0 bases from J, leaving 11 bases between. The chain's CDR3 is CASSPFQANYGYTF. CDR3 bases: TGTGCCAGCAGCCCATTCCAGGCTAACTATGGCTACACCTTC.

This clonotype was observed many times. The gene calls are TRBV10-3 and TRBJ1-2; D is ambiguous. The CDR3 runs to 14 residues. With 3 bases removed from V and 2 bases from J, the gap between germline ends came to 10 bases. Germline V gives CDR1 ENHRY, CDR2 SYGVKD. CDR3 coding DNA: TGTGCCATCAGTGACCCCACAGAAAACTATGGCTACACCTTC. Residues: CAISDPTENYGYTF.

The table lists this clonotype with many counts. This rearrangement joins TRBV20-1 to TRBJ1-2; possible D gene TRBD1, 6 bases. Trimming removed 6 bases from V and 3 bases from J, with 8 bases in between. The CDR3 sequence is 11 residues long. The V gene's germline CDR1 is DFQATT and CDR2 SNEGSKA (reference sequence). CDR3: CSARQDYGYTF. The CDR3 DNA reads TGCAGTGCCAGACAGGACTATGGCTACACCTTC.

With regard to this clonotype: This clone may be a read error of a much larger clone one base away. The genes are TRBV5-1 and TRBJ2-1; no clear D gene. The V end was cut by 0 bases, the J end by 6 bases, with 13 bases between. Germline V gene sequence: CDR1 SGHRS, CDR2 YFSETQ. The CDR3 length is 15 residues. The CDR3 reads CASSLGTNAFNEQFF. CDR3 nucleotide sequence: TGCGCCAGCAGCTTGGGCACTAACGCCTTCAATGAGCAGTTCTTC.

This clonotype was seen a handful of times. The rearrangement joins TRBV5-4 to TRBJ2-1; TRBD2 is a possible D gene (6 bases). V was pared by 1 base and J by 4 bases, with 9 bases between. The CDR3 sequence is 14 residues long. CDR1 SGHNT and CDR2 YYREEE come from the germline V gene (reference sequence). In DNA form, the CDR3 reads TGTGCCAGCAGCTTGCCGGGGGAATACAATGAGCAGTTCTTC. Translating it yields CASSLPGEYNEQFF.

The gene calls are TRBV12-3 or TRBV12-4 and TRBJ1-4; 7 bases align to TRBD1. The V and J ends lost 6 bases and 7 bases, in that order; junction bases with no gene match: 11. The CDR3 runs to 15 residues. The CDR3 DNA sequence: TGTGCCAGCAGGTCCACAGGGGCCGGCGGTGAAAAACTGTTTTTT. Protein: CASRSTGAGGEKLFF.

The gene calls are TRBV5-5 and TRBJ2-5, with D maybe TRBD1 (6 bases). The length of the CDR3 is 15 residues. Germline V gives CDR1 SGHKS, CDR2 YYEKEE (reference sequence). Trimming took 4 bases from V and 3 from J, leaving 16 bases between them. CDR3 in DNA: TGTGCCAGCAGCCGGACAGAAGGGTTTAAAGAGACCCAGTACTTC. Its protein product is CASSRTEGFKETQYF.

The V and J genes are TRBV20-1 and TRBJ2-7, with a weak D call TRBD2 (5 bases). The germline CDR1 and CDR2 sequences are DFQATT and SNEGSKA (reference sequence). CDR3 size: 14 residues. V was trimmed by 0 bases and J by 0 bases, leaving 9 bases between them. For the CDR3, the DNA is TGCAGTGCTAGAGAGGACTTCTACTCCTACGAGCAGTACTTC. It translates to CSAREDFYSYEQYF.

This clonotype occurred a few times. V usage is TRBV5-6 and J usage is TRBJ2-1; TRBD2 agrees at 11 bases. Germline V gene lookup returns CDR1 SGHDT and CDR2 YYEEEE. The CDR3 is 17 residues long. Trimming at V came to 2 bases and at J to 4 bases, leaving 8 bases not matched to a gene. The CDR3: CASSLRSGRALYNEQFF. The CDR3 nucleotides are TGTGCCAGCAGCTTACGTAGCGGGAGGGCATTGTACAATGAGCAGTTCTTC.

This clonotype was seen only a few times. The V call is TRBV4-2, the J call TRBJ2-6; D gene ambiguous. Germline V gene data show CDR1 as LGHNA and CDR2 as YNFKEQ. Trimming removed 0 bases from V and 0 bases from J, with 12 bases in between. This CDR3 has 18 residues. The CDR3 is CASSQEGTVNSGANVLTF. The CDR3 coding sequence is TGTGCCAGCAGCCAAGAAGGCACAGTTAACTCTGGGGCCAACGTCCTGACTTTC.

This clonotype was detected a few times. The V call is TRBV12-3 or TRBV12-4, the J call TRBJ1-5, with a tentative D call TRBD1 (5 bases). CDR3 length: 14 amino acids. Trimming took off 4 bases at V and 3 bases at J, with 10 bases between the two ends. The CDR3 loop is CASSYQGLNQPQHF. CDR3 nucleotides: TGTGCCAGCAGTTATCAGGGCCTCAATCAGCCCCAGCATTTT.

The chain employs TRBV10-2 and TRBJ1-5; D unclear. Germline V gene lookup returns CDR1 WSHSY and CDR2 SAAADI. With 3 bases removed from V and 1 base from J, the gap between germline ends came to 7 bases. The CDR3 is 14 amino acids. CDR3 nucleotides: TGCGCCAGCAGTGAAGATGGCAGCAATCAGCCCCAGCATTTT. It translates to CASSEDGSNQPQHF.

This clonotype was observed many times. This chain joins TRBV30 and TRBJ2-3; tentatively, D is TRBD1 (6 bases). This CDR3 has 16 amino acids. The germline V gene encodes CDR1 GTSNPN and CDR2 SVGIG (reference sequence). Trimming cost V 3 bases and J 0 bases, with 16 bases left between them. The CDR3 loop reads CAWSPEGHSSTDTQYF. The CDR3, as DNA: TGTGCCTGGAGCCCCGAGGGACACTCAAGCACAGATACGCAGTATTTT.

This clonotype came up a few times. The chain is built from TRBV5-1 and TRBJ2-3; TRBD2 matches at 14 bases. Germline V CDR1 and CDR2: SGHRS, YFSETQ. V shed 4 bases, J shed 5 bases, and the junction held 9 bases outside the gene matches. The CDR3 loop spans 17 amino acids. DNA for the CDR3: TGCGCCAGCAGCGTCGCCGGGACTAGCGGGGGACGAGATACGCAGTATTTT. It translates to CASSVAGTSGGRDTQYF.